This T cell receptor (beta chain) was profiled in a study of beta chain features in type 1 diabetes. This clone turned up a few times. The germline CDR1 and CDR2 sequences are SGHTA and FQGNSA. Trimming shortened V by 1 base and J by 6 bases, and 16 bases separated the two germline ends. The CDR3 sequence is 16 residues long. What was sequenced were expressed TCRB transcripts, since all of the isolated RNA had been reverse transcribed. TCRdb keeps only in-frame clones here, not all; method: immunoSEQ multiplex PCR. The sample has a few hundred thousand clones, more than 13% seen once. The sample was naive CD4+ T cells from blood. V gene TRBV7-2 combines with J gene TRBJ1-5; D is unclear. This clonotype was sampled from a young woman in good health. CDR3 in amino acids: CASSLVGRAETQPQHF. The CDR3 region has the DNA TGTGCCAGCAGCTTAGTGGGGAGGGCCGAGACTCAGCCCCAGCATTTT.